Detailed here is one TCR beta chain. Its recognized antigen is unknown. No much larger clone is present one base from it, and per-base qualities are unavailable. At one collaborating source in Seattle, patients were enrolled during active infection and were followed longitudinally through the course of disease. Each collaborating institution followed its own protocols to collect whole blood in K2EDTA tubes. For TCRbeta analysis, collaborator samples were shipped as frozen whole blood, as isolated PBMCs, or as DNA extracted from either sample type. This record belongs to a study of blood T cell repertoires in COVID-19 (TCRdb year 2020). A note on the overall study: The collaborator samples originated in the United States, Italy and Spain and spanned the acute and convalescent phases of COVID-19. The prospective study material was composed of cDNA or gDNA derived from T cells, B-cell-depleted T cells, or PBMCs. Subjects who had been exposed to COVID-19, were actively infected with it, or had recovered from it provided the deeply sampled blood TCRbeta repertoires that made up the dataset. A freely available public database, intended as a resource for researchers studying the immune response to SARS-CoV-2, is where the repertoires were released. Samples came from the ongoing ImmuneRACE study (first 160 participants) plus 1,254 subjects from 6 global collaborators. The sample metadata nearly always contained a de-identified subject ID, COVID-19 status, age in years and sex. Where available, HLA class I and class II types were taken from metadata supplied by the sample provider and were not determined by assay-based typing. The study at large found these results: Clinical and demographic metadata were provided uncurated, with the amount varying by source and participant.

TCRbeta CDR3 regions were amplified from genomic DNA using the immunoSEQ Assay, a bias-controlled multiplex PCR. From the authors' description of their analysis: Within the assay, amplification of reference gene primers was used to estimate how many nucleated cells each sample contained. Sequence reads were collapsed and filtered to measure the absolute abundance of every unique TCRbeta CDR3 rearrangement. Productive Simpson clonality was computed per sample as the square root of Simpson's diversity index over productive rearrangements. TCRdb took over this immuneACCESS table, retaining in-frame rearrangements with V and J assigned. Such tables are incomplete; in checked studies, under half of the missing clones stem from an unresolved V gene, and the remainder is unexplained. V and J calls and clone size come straight from that table; D and trimming were deduced from the DNA. Across this sample there are 250,000 to 300,000 clones, with roughly 91% seen only once. The top ten clonotypes cover 8.5% to 14% of the sample.

The sequence was obtained from a woman aged 30 to 39 with COVID-19, enrolled during active disease. The material sequenced was peripheral blood.

The CDR3: CASKRGNNEQFF. In nucleotide form, the sequence is TGTGCCAGCAAGCGAGGGAACAATGAGCAGTTCTTC. The sequence joins TRBV12-3 or TRBV12-4 to TRBJ2-1; TRBD2 could be the D gene, as 5 bases match. V was cut back by 7 bases and J by 5 bases, leaving a gap of 9 bases between them. Its CDR3 holds 12 amino acids, cysteine through phenylalanine. The retained sequence is limited to the CDR3, 36 bases, with the frame set at the first base.